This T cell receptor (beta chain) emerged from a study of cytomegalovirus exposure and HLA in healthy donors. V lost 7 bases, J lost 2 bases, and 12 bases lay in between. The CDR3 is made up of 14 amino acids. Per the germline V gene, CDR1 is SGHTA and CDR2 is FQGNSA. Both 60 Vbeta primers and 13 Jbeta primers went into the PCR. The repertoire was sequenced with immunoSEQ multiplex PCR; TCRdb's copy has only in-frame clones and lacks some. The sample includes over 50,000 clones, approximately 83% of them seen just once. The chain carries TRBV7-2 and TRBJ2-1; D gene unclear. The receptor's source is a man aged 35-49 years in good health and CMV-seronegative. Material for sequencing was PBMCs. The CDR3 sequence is CASTEDKAYNEQFF. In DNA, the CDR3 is TGTGCCAGCACAGAAGACAAAGCCTACAATGAGCAGTTCTTC.